Relative to its sample, the clone carrying this T cell receptor (beta chain) is large. Antigen specificity is unknown. CD4+ T cells that had been cultured provided DNA sequenced with the Oncomine TCR Beta short-read assay. TCRdb fed the PCR reads into MiXCR, producing one record per CDR3 protein. This table has several hundred distinct CDR3 sequences, 6% to 9.5% appearing once. These data come from a study of vaccination and CD4 T cells after COVID-19. The treatment here: approximately nine-day PBMC culture with coronavirus spike peptide pools or control peptides (ViraFEST assay). Gathered ahead of the COVID-19 pandemic (2011-2018) were the CD4+ T cells of the unexposed donor. Negative selection isolated the CD4+ T cells once the cells had been cultured for 10 days. It was SARS-CoV-2 S/N and four cold-coronavirus spikes that probed unexposed-donor CD4+ T cells, cells permitting. General study points: In convalescent patients, a median around 86% of reactive clones appeared only post-vaccination.

This CDR3 contains 13 residues. Per the germline V gene, CDR1 is MNHNS and CDR2 is SASEGT. V gave up 6 bases and J gave up 3 bases, with 12 bases separating them. The chain is built from TRBV6-1 and TRBJ2-7, with D possibly matching TRBD1 (6 bases). Sequencing was performed on CD4+ T cells from blood, cultured in vitro. This TCR was sampled from a human donor in good health. CDR3 bases: TGTGCCAGCAGAAGGGGGATGATCTACGAGCAGTACTTC. It encodes CASRRGMIYEQYF.